These 6 T cell receptor beta chains were sequenced from one sample in a study of T cell responses to AZD1222 COVID-19 vaccine. The method was immunoSEQ multiplex PCR; TCRdb's version includes in-frame clones alone and lacks a portion of them. The sample shows about 97,000 clones, 75% to 90% of them seen only once. The sequencing here drew on peripheral blood, taken on day 0 of AZD1222 vaccination. All receptors derive from an adult in good health.

The V gene is TRBV30, the J gene TRBJ2-2; D call uncertain. From germline, CDR1 is GTSNPN and CDR2 SVGIG (reference sequence). V was cut by 2 bases and J by 2 bases, with 9 bases left in between. This CDR3 comprises 14 residues. CDR3 sequence: CAWSLPPNTGELFF. CDR3 DNA sequence: TGTGCCTGGAGTTTACCCCCAAACACCGGGGAGCTGTTTTTT.

This chain links TRBV5-1 with TRBJ1-2; tentative D call: TRBD1 (5 bases). Germline V gene lookup returns CDR1 SGHRS and CDR2 YFSETQ. Trimming left V 2 bases short and J 3 bases short, with 8 bases between. The CDR3 runs to 13 residues. For the CDR3, the DNA is TGCGCCAGCAGCTTCGGGGGTGACTATGGCTACACCTTC. It yields the protein CASSFGGDYGYTF.

The chain couples TRBV6-5 to TRBJ2-2, with TRBD1 matching 8 bases. This CDR3 contains 15 residues. Looked up from germline, CDR1 is MNHEY and CDR2 is SVGAGI. Germline trimming cut 5 bases from V and 5 bases from J; bases unmatched to any gene: 7. CDR3 sequence: CASSRRGPGTGELFF. For the CDR3, the DNA is TGTGCCAGCAGTCGCAGGGGGCCCGGAACCGGGGAGCTGTTTTTT.

This chain joins TRBV11-2 and TRBJ2-7; TRBD2 might be the D (6 bases). Trimming removed 0 bases from V and 0 bases from J, with 15 bases in between. The CDR3 length is 17 residues. CDR1 and CDR2 from the germline V gene are SGHAT and FQNNGV. CDR3 amino acids: CASSLDPGDFGSYEQYF. Here the CDR3 DNA reads TGTGCCAGCAGCTTAGATCCTGGGGACTTTGGCTCCTACGAGCAGTACTTC. Filled out from reference TRBV11-2 and TRBJ2-7, the complete variable domain reads EAGVAQSPRYKIIEKRQSVAFWCNPISGHATLYWYQQILGQGPKLLIQFQNNGVVDDSQLPKDRFSAERLKGVDSTLKIQPAKLEDSAVYLCASSLDPGDFGSYEQYFGPGTRLTVT.

The genes are TRBV5-5 and TRBJ1-1; D unresolved. This CDR3 is built from 14 residues. V shed 0 bases and J shed 1 base, with 7 bases lying between them. The V gene's germline CDR1 is SGHKS and CDR2 YYEKEE (reference sequence). CDR3 region: CASSLGRQNTEAFF. CDR3 coding DNA: TGTGCCAGCAGCTTGGGGCGGCAGAACACTGAAGCTTTCTTT.

The genes are TRBV29-1 and TRBJ1-4; possibly TRBD1 for D (5 bases). The germline V gene has CDR1 SQVTM and CDR2 ANQGSEA. V was cut by 7 bases and J by 8 bases, with 14 bases left in between. CDR3 length equals 12 residues. Here the CDR3 reads CSARGSGEKLFF. The DNA for the CDR3 is TGCAGCGCCCGAGGGTCAGGGGAAAAACTGTTTTTT.